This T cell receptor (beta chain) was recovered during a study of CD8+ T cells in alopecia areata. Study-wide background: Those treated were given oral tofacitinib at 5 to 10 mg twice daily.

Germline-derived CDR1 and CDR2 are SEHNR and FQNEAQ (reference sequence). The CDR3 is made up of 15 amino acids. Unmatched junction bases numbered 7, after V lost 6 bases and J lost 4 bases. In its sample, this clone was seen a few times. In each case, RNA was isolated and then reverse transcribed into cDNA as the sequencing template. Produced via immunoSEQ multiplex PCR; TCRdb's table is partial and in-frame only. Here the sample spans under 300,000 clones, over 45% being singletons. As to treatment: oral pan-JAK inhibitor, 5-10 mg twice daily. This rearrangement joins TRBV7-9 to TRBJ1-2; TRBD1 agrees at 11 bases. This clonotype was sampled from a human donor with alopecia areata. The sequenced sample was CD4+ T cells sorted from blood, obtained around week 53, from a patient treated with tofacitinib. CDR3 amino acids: CASRPGTGGSYGYTF. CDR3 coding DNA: TGTGCCAGCAGACCCGGGACAGGGGGTTCCTATGGCTACACCTTC.